This T cell receptor beta chain was obtained from a study of response to subunit inactivated influenza vaccine. Notes on the study in general: Researchers suggested that each seasonal influenza vaccination recruits few new T cells.

TCRdb reanalysed the RT-PCR reads using MiXCR and keeps one entry per CDR3 protein. The sample lists about 180,000 distinct CDR3 sequences; 7.5% to 10% were seen once. This clonotype was picked up a small number of times. The antigen is undetermined. Trimming took 4 bases from V and 2 from J, leaving 9 bases between them. Germline V gene lookup returns CDR1 DFQATT and CDR2 SNEGSKA (reference sequence). The CDR3 is 12 residues long. This chain connects TRBV20-1 to TRBJ2-7; D is possibly TRBD1 or TRBD2 (5 bases each). The TCR was taken from a man in his fifties who received an inactivated influenza vaccine. The starting material was non-naive T cells sorted from PBMCs, obtained on the day of vaccination. The DNA for the CDR3 is TGCAGTGCTACCAGGGACCCCTACGAGCAGTACTTC. Translating it yields CSATRDPYEQYF.